The next 8 T cell receptor beta chains were all read from a single sample in a study of blood T cell repertoires in COVID-19 (dated by TCRdb to about 2020). The library was made by the immunoSEQ multiplex PCR assay. Entries here come from immuneACCESS through TCRdb and include only in-frame sequences with V and J called. Some clones fail to appear in such tables; in the studies checked, an unresolved V gene covers under half of the shortfall, and the cause of the remainder is unknown. The sample table lists roughly 100,000 clones, around 87% of them with a count of one. The ten largest make up roughly 5.2% of the sample. Input material: peripheral blood. These receptors all stem from a woman aged 45-65 years with COVID-19, enrolled during active disease.

The chain carries TRBV30 and TRBJ2-1; 11 bases map to TRBD2. V lost 3 bases to trimming and J lost 9 bases; unmatched junction nucleotides: 10. Germline values: CDR1 GTSNPN, CDR2 SVGIG (reference sequence). The CDR3 totals 15 residues. DNA of the CDR3: TGTGCCTGGAGCCCGGGTAGCGGGGGGGCCGGTGAGCAGTTCTTC. Its protein product is CAWSPGSGGAGEQFF.

This clone was detected only once. The rearrangement links TRBV28 to TRBJ2-3, with D unclear. This CDR3 region has 13 residues. Germline assignment: CDR1 MDHEN and CDR2 SYDVKM. V was pared by 6 bases and J by 4 bases, with 11 bases between. The CDR3 here is CASSPPYSDTQYF. DNA of the CDR3: TGTGCCAGCAGCCCCCCTTATTCAGATACGCAGTATTTT.

The chain couples TRBV10-3 to TRBJ2-3; 8 positions match TRBD1. The V gene's germline CDR1 is ENHRY and CDR2 SYGVKD. CDR3 length: 15 residues. V lost 2 bases to trimming and J lost 0 bases; unmatched junction nucleotides: 1. This CDR3 is CAISEGQGSTDTQYF. The DNA of the CDR3 is TGTGCCATCAGTGAGGGACAGGGAAGCACAGATACGCAGTATTTT.

V usage is TRBV19 and J usage is TRBJ2-3, with D hard to call. Per the germline V gene, CDR1 is LNHDA and CDR2 is SQIVND (reference sequence). This CDR3 is built from 14 residues. Trimming removed 4 bases at V and 0 bases at J, with 8 bases between. CDR3: CASSKQSSTDTQYF. The CDR3, as DNA: TGTGCCAGTAGTAAACAGTCTAGCACAGATACGCAGTATTTT.

V gene TRBV2 combines with J gene TRBJ2-7; 10 bases map to TRBD1. The CDR3 sequence is 12 residues long. The J segment lost 6 bases and the V segment lost 4 bases, leaving 0 bases of the junction unmatched. The germline V gene has CDR1 SNHLY and CDR2 FYNNEI. CDR3 residues: CASSGTGGEQYF. For the CDR3, the DNA is TGTGCCAGCAGTGGGACAGGGGGCGAGCAGTACTTC.

This clone was picked up one time. This chain connects TRBV29-1 to TRBJ2-2; TRBD2 matches 9 bases. V shed 4 bases, J shed 7 bases, and the junction held 10 bases outside the gene matches. Looked up from germline, CDR1 is SQVTM and CDR2 is ANQGSEA. The CDR3 consists of 15 residues. CDR3: CSVVGLAGSGGELFF. CDR3 DNA sequence: TGCAGCGTTGTAGGGCTAGCGGGGTCCGGCGGGGAGCTGTTTTTT.

The rearrangement uses TRBV2 and TRBJ2-7, with D maybe TRBD2 (5 bases). This CDR3 contains 15 residues. Per germline, CDR1 SNHLY and CDR2 FYNNEI. V was clipped by 3 bases and J by 4 bases, with 16 bases between them. The CDR3, as DNA: TGTGCCAGCAGTGACGGATTCGGACTTCCATACGAGCAGTACTTC. This translates into CASSDGFGLPYEQYF.

The rearrangement joins TRBV7-9 to TRBJ1-2; 7 nucleotides align to TRBD1. After removal of 0 bases from V and 8 bases from J, the junction contained 12 bases not matched to a gene. Germline values: CDR1 SEHNR, CDR2 FQNEAQ (reference sequence). The CDR3 extends over 16 amino acids. Here the CDR3 reads CASSLAQRQGKGGYTF. CDR3 DNA: TGTGCCAGCAGCTTAGCGCAAAGACAGGGAAAAGGGGGCTACACCTTC.